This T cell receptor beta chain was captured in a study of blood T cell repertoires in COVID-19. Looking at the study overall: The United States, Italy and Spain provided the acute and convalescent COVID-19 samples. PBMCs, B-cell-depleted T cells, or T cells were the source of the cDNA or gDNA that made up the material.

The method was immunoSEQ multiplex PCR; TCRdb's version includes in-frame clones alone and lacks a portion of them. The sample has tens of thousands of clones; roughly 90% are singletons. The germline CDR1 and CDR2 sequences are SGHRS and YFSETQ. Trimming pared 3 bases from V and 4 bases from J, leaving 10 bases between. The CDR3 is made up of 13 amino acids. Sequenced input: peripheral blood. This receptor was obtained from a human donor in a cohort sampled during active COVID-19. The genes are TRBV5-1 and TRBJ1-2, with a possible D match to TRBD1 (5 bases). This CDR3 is CASSSGQLYGYTF. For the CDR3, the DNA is TGCGCCAGCAGCTCTGGACAACTCTATGGCTACACCTTC. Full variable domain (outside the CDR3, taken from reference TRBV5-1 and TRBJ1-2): KAGVTQTPRYLIKTRGQQVTLSCSPISGHRSVSWYQQTPGQGLQFLFEYFSETQRNKGNFPGRFSGRQFSNSRSEMNVSTLELGDSALYLCASSSGQLYGYTFGSGTRLTVV.